One sample yielded the 22 T cell receptor beta chains listed below, sequenced in a study of T cell responses to AZD1222 COVID-19 vaccine. Profiling relied on immunoSEQ multiplex PCR, and the TCRdb table lists in-frame clones only, not all of them. The sample contains roughly 140,000 clones, roughly 88% of which appear only once. The sequenced sample was peripheral blood, obtained on day 0 of AZD1222 vaccination. The receptor set was obtained from an adult in good health.

Only a few counts were recorded for this clone. The chain employs TRBV4-1 and TRBJ2-5, with TRBD2 identical over 13 bases. Trimming took 3 bases from V and 0 from J; bases not matched to a gene: 13. In germline, CDR1 is MGHRA, CDR2 YSYEKL. CDR3 length equals 20 residues. In DNA, the CDR3 is TGCGCCAGCAGCCAGATAGCGGGACTAGCGGGACAGGGGAACCAAGAGACCCAGTACTTC. It codes for CASSQIAGLAGQGNQETQYF.

The V call is TRBV27, the J call TRBJ2-7; 14 nucleotides match TRBD2. There are 15 residues in the CDR3. The ends lost 2 bases at V and 6 bases at J; junction bases unmatched: 3. Looked up from germline, CDR1 is MNHEY and CDR2 is SMNVEV (reference sequence). CDR3 nucleotides: TGTGCCAGCAGTTTAGGGACTAGCGGGAGAATCGAGCAGTACTTC. Translated, it gives CASSLGTSGRIEQYF.

The chain recombines TRBV30 with TRBJ2-5, with a tentative D call TRBD2 (6 bases). The CDR3 is 15 residues long. V was pared by 2 bases and J by 5 bases, with 18 bases between. The germline gives CDR1 GTSNPN, CDR2 SVGIG (reference sequence). The CDR3 region is CAWSFRGLLRETQYF. CDR3 DNA sequence: TGTGCCTGGAGTTTCCGCGGACTATTGCGGGAGACCCAGTACTTC.

In DNA form, the CDR3 reads TGTGCCAGTAGTATAGATCGGCGCTCCGAGCAGTACTTC. Amino acids: CASSIDRRSEQYF. The chain links TRBV19 to TRBJ2-7, with D uncertain. The V gene's germline CDR1 is LNHDA and CDR2 SQIVND (reference sequence). V was clipped by 0 bases and J by 6 bases, with 9 bases between them. The CDR3 covers 13 residues.

This rearrangement joins TRBV19 to TRBJ2-1; 11 bases fit TRBD2. Germline-derived CDR1 and CDR2 are LNHDA and SQIVND (reference sequence). V dropped 7 bases and J dropped 4; count of bases not matched to a gene: 6. The CDR3 consists of 15 residues. The CDR3, as DNA: TGTGCCAGTACTCAGGGGACTAGCGGTTACAATGAGCAGTTCTTC. Translated: CASTQGTSGYNEQFF.

This rearrangement joins TRBV6-2 or TRBV6-3 to TRBJ2-6; D not resolved. Germline V lookup: CDR1 MNHEY, CDR2 SVGEGT. This CDR3 has 15 amino acids. V lost 2 bases and J lost 0, with 5 bases in between. CDR3 bases: TGTGCCAGCAGTTACGAGGACTCTGGGGCCAACGTCCTGACTTTC. It is translated as CASSYEDSGANVLTF.

This sequence joins TRBV18 and TRBJ2-1; TRBD2 might be the D (5 bases). From germline, CDR1 is KGHSH and CDR2 LQKENI. The CDR3 spans 15 residues. Trimming took off 1 base at V and 0 bases at J, with 7 bases between the two ends. The CDR3 DNA reads as TGTGCCAGCTCACCACAGCGGAGCTCCTACAATGAGCAGTTCTTC. Protein product: CASSPQRSSYNEQFF.

The V gene is TRBV6-6, the J gene TRBJ1-4; the D gene is possibly TRBD1 (5 bases). V shed 4 bases and J shed 2 bases, with 11 bases lying between them. Germline V gives CDR1 MNHNY, CDR2 SVGAGI (reference sequence). The CDR3 loop spans 15 amino acids. The CDR3 sequence is CASSSPRDTNEKLFF. The CDR3 nucleotides read TGTGCCAGCAGTTCCCCCCGGGACACTAATGAAAAACTGTTTTTT.

This clone was found a few times. This chain links TRBV27 with TRBJ2-1; 13 nucleotides line up with TRBD2. Unmatched junction bases numbered 9, after V lost 6 bases and J lost 7 bases. This CDR3 contains 16 residues. The germline gives CDR1 MNHEY, CDR2 SMNVEV (reference sequence). This CDR3 is CASSRGLAGVSNEQFF. The CDR3, as DNA: TGTGCCAGCAGCCGCGGACTAGCGGGAGTGTCAAATGAGCAGTTCTTC.

This chain joins TRBV7-9 and TRBJ1-1, with 8 bases fitting TRBD1. J lost 0 bases, V lost 5 bases, and 2 bases had no gene match. Looked up from germline, CDR1 is SEHNR and CDR2 is FQNEAQ (reference sequence). This CDR3 region has 14 residues. The CDR3 here is CASSVTGVNTEAFF. CDR3 DNA: TGTGCCAGCAGCGTGACAGGGGTGAACACTGAAGCTTTCTTT.

V gene TRBV6-5 combines with J gene TRBJ1-1; D is unresolved. Trimming removed 10 bases at V and 8 bases at J, with 14 bases between. The germline V gene encodes CDR1 MNHEY and CDR2 SVGAGI. This CDR3 is 11 amino acids long. CDR3 sequence reads: CATSTAREAFF. CDR3 bases: TGTGCCACATCGACCGCCAGGGAAGCTTTCTTT.

The table lists this clone with a count of one. Its ends do not fully match the called genes, so a read error is possible. This chain connects TRBV6-1 to TRBJ2-7; D is ambiguous. Germline V gives CDR1 MNHNS, CDR2 SASEGT. This CDR3 has 15 amino acids. CDR3 residues: CASSEGAQPPYEQYF. CDR3 nucleotides: TGTGCCAGCAGCGAAGGTGCCCAACCCCCCTACGAGCAGTACTTC.

The chain couples TRBV6-2 or TRBV6-3 to TRBJ1-2; a weak D match, TRBD1 (5 bases). CDR1 is MNHEY, CDR2 SVGEGT, per germline. The germline V and J ends were trimmed by 4 bases and 4 bases, with 10 bases remaining between them. The CDR3 consists of 13 residues. Written as DNA, the CDR3 is TGTGCCAGCAGTTCGGGGCTTTCCTATGGCTACACCTTC. This codes for CASSSGLSYGYTF.

The J gene is TRBJ1-2, the V gene TRBV28, with 7 bases lining up with TRBD1. This CDR3 has 18 residues. The germline CDR1 and CDR2 sequences are MDHEN and SYDVKM. The ends lost 6 bases at V and 2 bases at J; junction bases unmatched: 18. CDR3 sequence (DNA): TGTGCCAGCAGGAAGACCAGACAGGGTGGTGGAATGAACTATGGCTACACCTTC. It codes for CASRKTRQGGGMNYGYTF.

This chain uses TRBV7-3 with TRBJ2-7; D might be TRBD1 or TRBD2, each matching 5 bases. V was clipped by 5 bases and J by 0 bases, with 14 bases between them. The germline gives CDR1 SGHTA, CDR2 FQGTGA. This CDR3 has 15 amino acids. The CDR3, as DNA: TGTGCCAGCAGCCAAGCAGGGACGGCCTCCTACGAGCAGTACTTC. Protein product: CASSQAGTASYEQYF.

The chain employs TRBV27 and TRBJ1-1; no clear D. This CDR3 is 15 amino acids long. Per germline, CDR1 MNHEY and CDR2 SMNVEV (reference sequence). V was cut by 3 bases and J by 1 base, with 12 bases left in between. The CDR3 nucleotides read TGTGCCAGCAGTTTTTCGAATCGGGGGAACACTGAAGCTTTCTTT. It yields the protein CASSFSNRGNTEAFF.

The V and J genes are TRBV3-1 (or the pseudogene TRBV3-2) and TRBJ1-4; TRBD1 agrees at 7 bases. The CDR3 loop spans 16 amino acids. Germline V gives CDR1 LGHDT, CDR2 YNNKEL (reference sequence). V gave up 0 bases and J gave up 8 bases; unmatched junction bases: 9. For the CDR3, the DNA is TGTGCCAGCAGCCAAGATGGGTCAGGGGGTAGAGAAAAACTGTTTTTT. Its protein product is CASSQDGSGGREKLFF.

V usage is TRBV5-1 and J usage is TRBJ1-1, with a possible D match to TRBD1 (5 bases). The CDR3 totals 14 residues. CDR1 and CDR2 (germline): SGHRS, YFSETQ. V dropped 0 bases and J dropped 7 bases, with 13 bases sitting between them. The CDR3 loop reads CASSLGGGTLEAFF. Here the CDR3 DNA reads TGCGCCAGCAGCTTGGGAGGCGGGACTCTTGAAGCTTTCTTT.

Turning to this clone: The same CDR3 is also encoded by other DNA sequences in this sample. The chain has TRBV27 and TRBJ2-7; 12 bases agree with TRBD2. Germline V CDR1 and CDR2: MNHEY, SMNVEV (reference sequence). The CDR3 spans 15 residues. The junction had 6 bases not matched to a gene; V was cut back by 5 bases and J by 4 bases. The chain's CDR3 is CASSPRLAGDYEQYF. DNA for the CDR3: TGTGCCAGCAGTCCAAGACTAGCGGGAGATTACGAGCAGTACTTC.

This clone was observed a single time. The chain couples TRBV29-1 to TRBJ2-7, with TRBD1 identical over 7 bases. Germline V gene lookup returns CDR1 SQVTM and CDR2 ANQGSEA. J gave up 3 bases and V 1 base, and 9 bases lay outside the gene matches. The CDR3 is made up of 15 amino acids. The CDR3 loop reads CSVEGRQGSGYEQYF. As DNA, the CDR3 is TGCAGCGTTGAAGGAAGACAGGGAAGTGGCTACGAGCAGTACTTC.

The V and J genes are TRBV7-2 and TRBJ2-2; D uncertain. Germline CDR1 SGHTA, CDR2 FQGNSA. The CDR3 runs 13 residues. Trimming took 1 base from V and 8 from J, leaving 8 bases between them. The CDR3 region is CASSLGGAGELFF. The DNA for the CDR3 is TGTGCCAGCAGCTTAGGAGGCGCTGGGGAGCTGTTTTTT.

This clone has just a few counts. The CDR3, as DNA: TGCGCCAGCAGCTTAGACACGAGTAGCGATGGCTACACCTTC. Amino acid sequence: CASSLDTSSDGYTF. This rearrangement joins TRBV5-1 to TRBJ1-2; D is ambiguous. Trimming removed 2 bases from V and 6 bases from J, with 14 bases in between. Germline CDR1 SGHRS, CDR2 YFSETQ. The CDR3 spans 14 residues.